This T cell receptor (beta chain) was captured by sequencing in a study of T cells after yellow fever vaccination. In its sample, this clonotype was seen many times. TCRdb analysed the 5' RACE reads with MiXCR anew, one entry per CDR3 protein. The table records 350,000 to 450,000 distinct CDR3 sequences, around 6.5% of them present only once. V lost 2 bases and J 2 bases, leaving 9 bases between the germline ends. The CDR3 consists of 15 residues. The germline V gene encodes CDR1 SEHNR and CDR2 FQNEAQ (reference sequence). Source: PBMCs, taken 5 days after the yellow fever booster vaccination. This clonotype was obtained from a young man who received the YFV17D yellow fever vaccine. The chain is built from TRBV7-9 and TRBJ2-2; no reliable D call. The CDR3 bases are TGTGCCAGCAGCTTATATAGCCTTAACACCGGGGAGCTGTTTTTT. Its translation: CASSLYSLNTGELFF. Full variable domain (missing parts from reference TRBV7-9 and TRBJ2-2): DTGVSQNPRHKITKRGQNVTFRCDPISEHNRLYWYRQTLGQGPEFLTYFQNEAQLEKSRLLSDRFSAERPKGSFSTLEIQRTEQGDSAMYLCASSLYSLNTGELFFGEGSRLTVL.